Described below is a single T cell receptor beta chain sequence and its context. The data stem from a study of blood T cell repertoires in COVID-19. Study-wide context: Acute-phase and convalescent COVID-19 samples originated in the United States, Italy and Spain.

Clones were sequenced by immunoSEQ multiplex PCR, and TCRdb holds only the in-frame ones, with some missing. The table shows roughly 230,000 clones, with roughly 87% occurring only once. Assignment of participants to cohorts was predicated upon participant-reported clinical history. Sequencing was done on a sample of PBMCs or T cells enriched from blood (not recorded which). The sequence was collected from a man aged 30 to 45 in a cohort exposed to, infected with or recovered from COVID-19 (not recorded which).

As DNA, the CDR3 is TGTGCCAGCAGTAAATGGGACTCCCCCGGGGCCTACAATGAGCAGTTCTTC. Protein product: CASSKWDSPGAYNEQFF. V gene TRBV27 combines with J gene TRBJ2-1; D might be TRBD2 (6 bases). The CDR3 runs to 17 residues. The germline V gene has CDR1 MNHEY and CDR2 SMNVEV (reference sequence). Trimming left V 5 bases short and J 2 bases short, with 19 bases between.